The clone carrying this T cell receptor beta chain was recorded at least ten times. This CDR3 contains 15 residues. V lost 4 bases, J lost 0 bases, and 13 bases lay in between. Germline CDR1 MGHDK, CDR2 SYGVNS. Each CDR3 protein is one row after TCRdb ran MiXCR on the RACE reads. The table has tens of thousands of distinct CDR3 sequences, 10% seen once. Specified time point: patch test 1, 2 weeks after DPC sensitization. This sample's treatment: therapeutic diphenylcyclopropenone sensitization with weekly scalp DPC. Alopecia patients between 18 and 70 years old and suitable for DPC were used as donors. Total RNA was isolated from unfractionated whole blood. The data stem from a study of human T cells and chemical hapten exposure.

The TCR was taken from a woman in her fifties or sixties with alopecia areata. Some clones in this sample may be carry-over from other donors' samples. The rearrangement links TRBV25-1 to TRBJ2-7; D possibly corresponds to TRBD1 (6 bases). Material: whole blood, obtained in connection with sensitization to the hapten diphenylcyclopropenone (DPC). The CDR3 coding sequence is TGTGCCAGCAGTGGTACAGGGTTCGGCTCCTACGAGCAGTACTTC. As protein: CASSGTGFGSYEQYF.